The 5 T cell receptor beta chains below come from one sample, sequenced in a study of cytomegalovirus exposure and HLA in healthy donors. PCR used 60 Vbeta primers and 13 Jbeta primers. Profiled with immunoSEQ multiplex PCR; TCRdb holds only in-frame clones, not every one. The sample records about 73,000 clones, 80% being singletons. Material for sequencing was PBMCs. All receptors come from a male donor in good health and CMV-seronegative.

This clone was recorded only once. This chain connects TRBV6-5 to TRBJ1-1; TRBD1 is a possible D gene (6 bases). Trimming pared 2 bases from V and 6 bases from J, leaving 19 bases between. Germline V CDR1 and CDR2: MNHEY, SVGAGI. This CDR3 region has 16 residues. CDR3 in DNA: TGTGCCAGCAGTTACCCCCCTACGGCAGGGGCTGCTGAAGCTTTCTTT. Amino acids: CASSYPPTAGAAEAFF.

The chain combines TRBV6-1 with TRBJ1-1; D not certain. Germline CDR1 and CDR2: MNHNS and SASEGT. There are 15 residues in the CDR3. Between the trimmed V and J ends, which lost 6 bases and 0 bases, there was a span of 14 bases. CDR3 amino acids: CASSRPREMNTEAFF. CDR3 DNA: TGTGCCAGCAGCCGTCCACGGGAGATGAACACTGAAGCTTTCTTT.

In this sample, this clone turned up once. V usage is TRBV6-5 and J usage is TRBJ2-7; 10 nucleotides line up with TRBD2. After removal of 5 bases from V and 4 bases from J, the junction contained 2 bases not matched to a gene. This CDR3 contains 13 residues. CDR1 is MNHEY and CDR2 is SVGAGI in the germline V gene. CDR3 region: CASSRTSGYEQYF. Written as DNA, the CDR3 is TGTGCCAGCAGTCGGACTAGCGGTTACGAGCAGTACTTC.

This clone appeared a single time. V is TRBV9 and J is TRBJ2-4; possibly TRBD2 for D (5 bases). The length of the CDR3 is 15 residues. The germline V gene has CDR1 SGDLS and CDR2 YYNGEE. V dropped 0 bases and J dropped 2 bases, with 9 bases sitting between them. The CDR3: CASSVGGESKNIQYF. The CDR3 bases are TGTGCCAGCAGCGTAGGGGGAGAGTCCAAAAACATTCAGTACTTC.

The chain has TRBV7-9 and TRBJ1-4; 11 nucleotides agree with TRBD1. This CDR3 comprises 17 residues. The germline V gene encodes CDR1 SEHNR and CDR2 FQNEAQ (reference sequence). The junction had 9 bases not matched to a gene; V was cut back by 5 bases and J by 4 bases. The CDR3 region has the DNA TGTGCCAGCAGCCGGGGACAGGGGGAGCCTATTAATGAAAAACTGTTTTTT. Residues: CASSRGQGEPINEKLFF.